The 9 T cell receptor beta chains below all came from one sample that was sequenced in a study of T cell responses to AZD1222 COVID-19 vaccine. The method was immunoSEQ multiplex PCR; TCRdb's version includes in-frame clones alone and lacks a portion of them. The data show 70,000 to 95,000 clones, around 87% seen once. The sample in question was peripheral blood, obtained 28 days after the second AZD1222 dose. Every receptor here comes from an adult who received the AZD1222 COVID-19 vaccine.

The chain has TRBV18 and TRBJ1-2, with D possibly matching TRBD1 (5 bases). V dropped 2 bases and J dropped 6 bases, with 7 bases sitting between them. The germline CDR1 and CDR2 sequences are KGHSH and LQKENI. The CDR3 covers 12 residues. The CDR3 loop is CASSPGDHGYTF. CDR3 DNA sequence: TGTGCCAGCTCACCAGGGGACCATGGCTACACCTTC.

The chain employs TRBV27 and TRBJ1-1, with 9 positions matching TRBD1. Germline assignment: CDR1 MNHEY and CDR2 SMNVEV (reference sequence). This CDR3 is built from 13 residues. J gave up 10 bases and V 2 bases, and 5 bases lay outside the gene matches. The CDR3 spells CASSLGTGMGAFF. The CDR3 DNA follows: TGTGCCAGCAGTTTAGGGACAGGGATGGGAGCTTTCTTT.

This clone appeared once. The gene calls are TRBV7-2 and TRBJ2-5; 7 nucleotides line up with TRBD1. The CDR3 totals 14 residues. Germline loops: CDR1 SGHTA, CDR2 FQGNSA. V was clipped by 5 bases and J by 4 bases; unmatched bases: 7. The CDR3 region is CASSIDRAAETQYF. The CDR3 DNA follows: TGTGCCAGCAGCATCGACAGGGCGGCAGAGACCCAGTACTTC.

The CDR3 bases are TGTGCCAGCAGTCGACTAGCGGGGGTATACAATGAGCAGTTCTTC. As protein: CASSRLAGVYNEQFF. The V call is TRBV27, the J call TRBJ2-1, with TRBD2 identical over 12 bases. Losses at the gene ends were 5 bases for V and 4 bases for J; bases not matched to a gene: 3. Per the germline V gene, CDR1 is MNHEY and CDR2 is SMNVEV (reference sequence). The CDR3 extends over 15 amino acids.

The V call is TRBV2, the J call TRBJ2-7; 7 bases map to TRBD2. This CDR3 has 14 amino acids. With 4 bases clipped from V and 2 bases from J, the junction kept 5 bases outside the gene matches. Germline values: CDR1 SNHLY, CDR2 FYNNEI. CDR3 nucleotides: TGTGCCAGCAGTGTATTAGCGGGCCCCTACGAGCAGTACTTC. Amino acids: CASSVLAGPYEQYF.

The V call is TRBV11-2, the J call TRBJ2-1, with D possibly being TRBD2 (5 bases). The germline V and J ends were trimmed by 2 bases and 9 bases, with 11 bases remaining between them. Germline CDR1 SGHAT, CDR2 FQNNGV. The CDR3 runs 13 residues. DNA for the CDR3: TGTGCCAGCAGCTTAACAACTAGGGTTGAGCAGTTCTTC. Translation: CASSLTTRVEQFF.

J is TRBJ1-1 and V is TRBV7-9; TRBD1 might be the D (5 bases). Looked up from germline, CDR1 is SEHNR and CDR2 is FQNEAQ (reference sequence). The CDR3 spans 14 residues. The V and J ends lost 5 bases and 8 bases respectively, with 18 bases between them. The CDR3 spells CASSPRGSGGEAFF. For the CDR3, the DNA is TGTGCCAGCAGCCCCCGGGGCAGTGGGGGAGAAGCTTTCTTT.

The chain combines TRBV18 with TRBJ1-5, with D uncertain. Germline CDR1 KGHSH, CDR2 LQKENI. The germline V and J ends were trimmed by 2 bases and 3 bases, with 8 bases remaining between them. The CDR3 consists of 14 residues. The CDR3 sequence: CASSPGYDNQPQHF. The CDR3 DNA sequence: TGTGCCAGCTCACCAGGGTACGACAATCAGCCCCAGCATTTT.

The J gene is TRBJ1-4, the V gene TRBV30; possible D gene TRBD1, 6 bases. The CDR3 runs to 13 residues. Germline V gene sequence: CDR1 GTSNPN, CDR2 SVGIG (reference sequence). The V gene lost 4 bases and the J gene lost 4 bases, with 10 bases spanning the gap. The DNA of the CDR3 is TGTGCCTGGAAAGGGACATTTAATGAAAAACTGTTTTTT. Translation gives CAWKGTFNEKLFF. The variable domain in full, completed from reference TRBV30 and TRBJ1-4, reads SQTIHQWPATLVQPVGSPLSLECTVEGTSNPNLYWYRQAAGRGLQLLFYSVGIGQISSEVPQNLSASRPQDRQFILSSKKLLLSDSGFYLCAWKGTFNEKLFFGSGTQLSVL.